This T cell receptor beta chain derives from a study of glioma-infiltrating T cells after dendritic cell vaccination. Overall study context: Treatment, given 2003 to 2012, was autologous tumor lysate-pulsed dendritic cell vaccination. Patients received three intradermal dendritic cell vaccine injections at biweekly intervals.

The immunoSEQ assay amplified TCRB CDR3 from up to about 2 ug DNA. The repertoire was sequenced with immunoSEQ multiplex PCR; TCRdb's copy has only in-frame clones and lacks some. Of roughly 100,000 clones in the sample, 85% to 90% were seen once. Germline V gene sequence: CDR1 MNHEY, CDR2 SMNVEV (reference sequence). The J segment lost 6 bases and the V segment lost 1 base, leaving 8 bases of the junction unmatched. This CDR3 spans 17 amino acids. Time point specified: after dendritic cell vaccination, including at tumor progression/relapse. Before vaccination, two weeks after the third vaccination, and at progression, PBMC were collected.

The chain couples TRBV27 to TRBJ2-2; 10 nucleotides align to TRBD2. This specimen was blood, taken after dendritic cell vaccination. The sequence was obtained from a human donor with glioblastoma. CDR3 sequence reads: CASSLFASGSLAGELFF. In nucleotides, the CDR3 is TGTGCCAGCAGTTTATTCGCTAGCGGGAGTCTAGCCGGGGAGCTGTTTTTT.